The 2 T cell receptor beta chains in this list originate from one sample, sequenced in a study of cytomegalovirus exposure and HLA in healthy donors. TCRdb keeps only in-frame clones here, not all; method: immunoSEQ multiplex PCR. In the table there are about 200,000 clones, around 88% of which are singletons. Sequencing was carried out using PBMCs. These receptors were taken from a woman between 18 and 29 years old in good health and CMV-seronegative.

The chain links TRBV6-1 to TRBJ2-6; tentative D call: TRBD2 (6 bases). V was trimmed by 2 bases and J by 1 base, leaving 12 bases between them. The CDR3 is 17 amino acids. CDR1 is MNHNS, CDR2 SASEGT, per germline. CDR3 in DNA: TGTGCCAGCAGTGAAAGGTGGGGGGTATCTGGGGCCAACGTCCTGACTTTC. Its translation is CASSERWGVSGANVLTF.

The gene calls are TRBV2 and TRBJ1-2; D perhaps matches TRBD1 (5 bases). The CDR3 runs to 13 residues. Trimming took 7 bases from V and 1 from J, leaving 10 bases between them. CDR1 is SNHLY and CDR2 is FYNNEI in the germline V gene. The CDR3 loop is CASKAGHNYGYTF. The CDR3, as DNA: TGTGCCAGCAAGGCCGGACATAACTATGGCTACACCTTC.